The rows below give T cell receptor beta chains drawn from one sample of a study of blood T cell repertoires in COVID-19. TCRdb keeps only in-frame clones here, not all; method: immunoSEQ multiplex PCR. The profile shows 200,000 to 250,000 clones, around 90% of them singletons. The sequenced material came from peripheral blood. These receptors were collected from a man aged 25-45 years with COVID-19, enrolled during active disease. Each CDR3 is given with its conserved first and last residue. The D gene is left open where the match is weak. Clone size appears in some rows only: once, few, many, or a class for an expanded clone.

CDR3nt: TGTGCCAGCAGCCACATTCGAGGGACCCAGTACTTC
CDR3aa: CASSHIRGTQYF
j_gene: TRBJ2-5
d_gene: NA
abundance: NA
v_gene: TRBV11-2

CDR3nt: TGCGCCAGCAGCGCCCTTCCGACAGTAGCGGGCGGTCCGAACACCGGGGAGCTGTTTTTT
CDR3aa: CASSALPTVAGGPNTGELFF
j_gene: TRBJ2-2
d_gene: TRBD2
abundance: NA
v_gene: TRBV4-3

CDR3nt: TGTGCCTGGAGTGTAACAGGCCGATACAATGAGCAGTTCTTC
CDR3aa: CAWSVTGRYNEQFF
j_gene: TRBJ2-1
d_gene: NA
abundance: NA
v_gene: TRBV30

CDR3nt: TGTGCCAGCAGCTTCTCAGGGTCCTACGAGCAGTACTTC
CDR3aa: CASSFSGSYEQYF
j_gene: TRBJ2-7
d_gene: NA
abundance: few
v_gene: TRBV5-4

CDR3nt: TGTGCCAGCAGCTTAGGGCAGAACACTGAAGCTTTCTTT
CDR3aa: CASSLGQNTEAFF
j_gene: TRBJ1-1
d_gene: NA
abundance: NA
v_gene: TRBV7-9

CDR3nt: TGTGCCAGCAGTCCTAAGGGGCAGGGTAATCAGCCCCAGCATTTT
CDR3aa: CASSPKGQGNQPQHF
j_gene: TRBJ1-5
d_gene: NA
abundance: NA
v_gene: TRBV27

CDR3nt: TGTGCCAGCAGTTCGTTCGGACAGGCGTGGGGTGAAGCTTTCTTT
CDR3aa: CASSSFGQAWGEAFF
j_gene: TRBJ1-1
d_gene: TRBD1
abundance: NA
v_gene: TRBV6-6

CDR3nt: TGTGCCAGCAGTTTAGGTCCGGGACAGTCCTACGAGCAGTACTTC
CDR3aa: CASSLGPGQSYEQYF
j_gene: TRBJ2-7
d_gene: TRBD1
abundance: NA
v_gene: TRBV27

CDR3nt: TGTGCCAGCAGTTACGGGACAGGGTTTAGGAATGAGCAGTTCTTC
CDR3aa: CASSYGTGFRNEQFF
j_gene: TRBJ2-1
d_gene: TRBD1
abundance: NA
v_gene: TRBV6-5

CDR3nt: TGTGCCAGCAGCTTGGGGGACAGGGCGTCAGCTGGGGCCAACGTCCTGACTTTC
CDR3aa: CASSLGDRASAGANVLTF
j_gene: TRBJ2-6
d_gene: TRBD1
abundance: NA
v_gene: TRBV7-9

CDR3nt: TGTGCCAGCAGCCTATGGGACAGGGGGCCCAGGCGGACTAATGAAAAACTGTTTTTT
CDR3aa: CASSLWDRGPRRTNEKLFF
j_gene: TRBJ1-4
d_gene: TRBD1
abundance: NA
v_gene: TRBV7-2

CDR3nt: TGTGCCAGCAGCTTAGATCCAAGGGGGTTCGACTCTGGAAACACCATATATTTT
CDR3aa: CASSLDPRGFDSGNTIYF
j_gene: TRBJ1-3
d_gene: NA
abundance: NA
v_gene: TRBV11-2

CDR3nt: TGTGCCAGCAGCTTCGGGGCGGGGGGGAGCATTGGAAACACCATATATTTT
CDR3aa: CASSFGAGGSIGNTIYF
j_gene: TRBJ1-3
d_gene: NA
abundance: NA
v_gene: TRBV5-4

CDR3nt: TGCAGTGCTAGGCAGGGGCAGGGCTACACCTTC
CDR3aa: CSARQGQGYTF
j_gene: TRBJ1-2
d_gene: NA
abundance: NA
v_gene: TRBV20-1

CDR3nt: TGTGCCAGCAGCAAAGGAGTTTATGGCTACACCTTC
CDR3aa: CASSKGVYGYTF
j_gene: TRBJ1-2
d_gene: NA
abundance: NA
v_gene: TRBV7-9

CDR3nt: TGTGCCACCAGTTTATCCCCGGGGACTGAAGCTTTCTTT
CDR3aa: CATSLSPGTEAFF
j_gene: TRBJ1-1
d_gene: NA
abundance: once
v_gene: TRBV24-1

CDR3nt: TGTGCCAGCAGTTTCTGGGCTGAAGACAATGAGCAGTTCTTC
CDR3aa: CASSFWAEDNEQFF
j_gene: TRBJ2-1
d_gene: NA
abundance: once
v_gene: TRBV28

CDR3nt: TGTGCCAGCAGTTCTCTACGGGGGTACGGTGGCTACACCTTC
CDR3aa: CASSSLRGYGGYTF
j_gene: TRBJ1-2
d_gene: NA
abundance: NA
v_gene: TRBV27

CDR3nt: TGTGCCAGCAGCCGGAGGCTAGCGGACAATGAGCAGTTCTTC
CDR3aa: CASSRRLADNEQFF
j_gene: TRBJ2-1
d_gene: TRBD2
abundance: NA
v_gene: TRBV3-1/TRBV3-2

CDR3nt: TGCGCCAGCAGCCAAGATTGGTCCCCGGACAGGGACTATGGCTACACCTTC
CDR3aa: CASSQDWSPDRDYGYTF
j_gene: TRBJ1-2
d_gene: TRBD1
abundance: NA
v_gene: TRBV4-3

CDR3nt: TGTGCCAGCAGCTTATCGGGGGGACAGGGTTCCTACGAGCAGTACTTC
CDR3aa: CASSLSGGQGSYEQYF
j_gene: TRBJ2-7
d_gene: TRBD1
abundance: NA
v_gene: TRBV11-2

CDR3nt: TGTGCCAGCTCACCGGGACAGGGGGCCGGCGGGGAGCTGTTTTTT
CDR3aa: CASSPGQGAGGELFF
j_gene: TRBJ2-2
d_gene: TRBD1
abundance: NA
v_gene: TRBV18

CDR3nt: TGTGCCAGCAGCCACCGGCAGGGAGGACAGTTCTTC
CDR3aa: CASSHRQGGQFF
j_gene: TRBJ2-1
d_gene: NA
abundance: NA
v_gene: TRBV3-1/TRBV3-2

CDR3nt: TGTGCCAGCAGTTCCTCGACAGGGGTCGGCTACACCTTC
CDR3aa: CASSSSTGVGYTF
j_gene: TRBJ1-2
d_gene: TRBD1
abundance: NA
v_gene: TRBV28

CDR3nt: TGCAGCGCCACAATACAGGGGCTGAGCTCCTACAATGAGCAGTTCTTC
CDR3aa: CSATIQGLSSYNEQFF
j_gene: TRBJ2-1
d_gene: TRBD1
abundance: NA
v_gene: TRBV29-1

CDR3nt: TGTGCCAGCAGCTTGGGGAGCGGGAGCTCCTACGAGCAGTACTTC
CDR3aa: CASSLGSGSSYEQYF
j_gene: TRBJ2-7
d_gene: TRBD2
abundance: NA
v_gene: TRBV5-5

CDR3nt: TGTGCCAGCATCGTGGACAGGGACTTCGGGGAGCTGTTTTTT
CDR3aa: CASIVDRDFGELFF
j_gene: TRBJ2-2
d_gene: TRBD1
abundance: NA
v_gene: TRBV27

CDR3nt: TGTGCCAGCAGTAATGACAGGCTGCGCTCCTACAATGAGCAGTTCTTC
CDR3aa: CASSNDRLRSYNEQFF
j_gene: TRBJ2-1
d_gene: NA
abundance: medium-sized
v_gene: TRBV6-2/TRBV6-3

CDR3nt: TGTGCCAGCAGCTATATTCCGGGACTAGCCTTAGAGACCCAGTACTTC
CDR3aa: CASSYIPGLALETQYF
j_gene: TRBJ2-5
d_gene: TRBD2
abundance: NA
v_gene: TRBV5-6

CDR3nt: TGTGCCAGCTGCAGGGGGGAAACTGAAGCTTTCTTT
CDR3aa: CASCRGETEAFF
j_gene: TRBJ1-1
d_gene: TRBD1
abundance: NA
v_gene: TRBV7-3

CDR3nt: TGCGCCAGCAGCCAAGATGGGACTAGCGACTCCTACGAGCAGTACTTC
CDR3aa: CASSQDGTSDSYEQYF
j_gene: TRBJ2-7
d_gene: TRBD2
abundance: once
v_gene: TRBV4-1

CDR3nt: TGCGCCAGCAGCTTCGGGACTCCTGGGGATACGCAGTATTTT
CDR3aa: CASSFGTPGDTQYF
j_gene: TRBJ2-3
d_gene: NA
abundance: NA
v_gene: TRBV5-1

CDR3nt: TGTGCCAGCTCACCACCGTCAGGGTTAGGCAATGAGCAGTTCTTC
CDR3aa: CASSPPSGLGNEQFF
j_gene: TRBJ2-1
d_gene: NA
abundance: NA
v_gene: TRBV18

CDR3nt: TGTGCCAGCTCACCACCGGGCAGGCAAGAGACCCAGTACTTC
CDR3aa: CASSPPGRQETQYF
j_gene: TRBJ2-5
d_gene: NA
abundance: NA
v_gene: TRBV18

CDR3nt: TGTGCCAGCGGCACAGGGGGCCCTGGTGAGACCCAGTACTTC
CDR3aa: CASGTGGPGETQYF
j_gene: TRBJ2-5
d_gene: TRBD1
abundance: NA
v_gene: TRBV6-6

CDR3nt: TGTGCCAGCAGCTTGGGGTCAGGGGATGATTTCTTT
CDR3aa: CASSLGSGDDFF
j_gene: TRBJ1-1
d_gene: NA
abundance: NA
v_gene: TRBV5-5

CDR3nt: TGTGCCAGCAGCTTAGTGGCAGGGGGAGTCTATGGCTACACCTTC
CDR3aa: CASSLVAGGVYGYTF
j_gene: TRBJ1-2
d_gene: TRBD1
abundance: NA
v_gene: TRBV7-2

CDR3nt: TGTGCCAGCAGCTTAGAAGGGAGGCTCTCCTACAATGAGCAGTTCTTC
CDR3aa: CASSLEGRLSYNEQFF
j_gene: TRBJ2-1
d_gene: NA
abundance: NA
v_gene: TRBV7-2

CDR3nt: TGTGCCAGCAGAACCCTAACAGGGGCACAAGTGCATGGCTACACCTTC
CDR3aa: CASRTLTGAQVHGYTF
j_gene: TRBJ1-2
d_gene: NA
abundance: NA
v_gene: TRBV21-1

CDR3nt: TGTGCCAGTAGTCCCGACAGGGCCTTACGATACGAGCAGTACTTC
CDR3aa: CASSPDRALRYEQYF
j_gene: TRBJ2-7
d_gene: TRBD1
abundance: NA
v_gene: TRBV19

CDR3nt: TGTGCCAGCAGTTTTGCGAGCGGGAGGGTCCAAGAGACCCAGTACTTC
CDR3aa: CASSFASGRVQETQYF
j_gene: TRBJ2-5
d_gene: TRBD2
abundance: NA
v_gene: TRBV28

CDR3nt: TGTGCCAGCAGCCTCTCGGGGGGCGGTCAGCCCCAGCATTTT
CDR3aa: CASSLSGGGQPQHF
j_gene: TRBJ1-5
d_gene: NA
abundance: NA
v_gene: TRBV16

CDR3nt: TGTGCCAGCAGCTCTTCCATTTTCGGGGTTTACGAGCAGTACTTC
CDR3aa: CASSSSIFGVYEQYF
j_gene: TRBJ2-7
d_gene: NA
abundance: NA
v_gene: TRBV7-2

CDR3nt: TGTGCCAGCAGTTATCCCACTGGTGAGGCCCAGCATTTT
CDR3aa: CASSYPTGEAQHF
j_gene: TRBJ1-5
d_gene: NA
abundance: few
v_gene: TRBV6-6

CDR3nt: TGTGCCAGCAGGTCGACAGATAACTATGGCTACACCTTC
CDR3aa: CASRSTDNYGYTF
j_gene: TRBJ1-2
d_gene: NA
abundance: NA
v_gene: TRBV6-1

CDR3nt: TGTGCCAGCAGCTTAGATTACGGCTCCTACAATGAGCAGTTCTTC
CDR3aa: CASSLDYGSYNEQFF
j_gene: TRBJ2-1
d_gene: NA
abundance: NA
v_gene: TRBV11-2

CDR3nt: TGTGCCAGCAGCTCCCAGCCCCCGGGACTAGCGAAGGGAGGGGAGCTGTTTTTT
CDR3aa: CASSSQPPGLAKGGELFF
j_gene: TRBJ2-2
d_gene: TRBD2
abundance: NA
v_gene: TRBV7-2

CDR3nt: TGTGCCAGCAGCTCTACACCAGGGGTTGAGACGCAGTATTTT
CDR3aa: CASSSTPGVETQYF
j_gene: TRBJ2-3
d_gene: NA
abundance: NA
v_gene: TRBV11-2

CDR3nt: TGTGCCAGCTCACCACCGGGCGGGAGGCCATACGAGCAGTACTTC
CDR3aa: CASSPPGGRPYEQYF
j_gene: TRBJ2-7
d_gene: TRBD2
abundance: once
v_gene: TRBV18

CDR3nt: TGTGCCAGCCGTAGCGCCGGGACAGGGCACTATGGCTACACCTTC
CDR3aa: CASRSAGTGHYGYTF
j_gene: TRBJ1-2
d_gene: TRBD1
abundance: NA
v_gene: TRBV11-2

CDR3nt: TGTGCCACCAGTGATAGTAAGGGGTCTATACCGCATCGTCTCCACAAAAATTCACCCCTCCACTTT
CDR3aa: CATSDSKGSIPHRLHKNSPLHF
j_gene: TRBJ1-6
d_gene: NA
abundance: NA
v_gene: TRBV24-1